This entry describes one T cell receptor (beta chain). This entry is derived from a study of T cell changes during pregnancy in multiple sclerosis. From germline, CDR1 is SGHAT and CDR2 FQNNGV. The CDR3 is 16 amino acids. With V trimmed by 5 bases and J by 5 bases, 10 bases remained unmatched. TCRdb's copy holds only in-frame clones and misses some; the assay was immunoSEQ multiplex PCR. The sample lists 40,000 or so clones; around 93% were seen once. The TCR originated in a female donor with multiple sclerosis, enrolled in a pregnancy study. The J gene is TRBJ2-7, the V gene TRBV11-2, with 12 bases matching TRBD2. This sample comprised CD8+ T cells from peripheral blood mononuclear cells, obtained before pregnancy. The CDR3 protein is CASSARPTSGSHEQYF. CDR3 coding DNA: TGTGCCAGCAGCGCCCGTCCGACTAGCGGGAGCCACGAGCAGTACTTC.